The clone carrying this TCR beta chain was found many times. Its antigen is currently unknown. This sample is drawn from a study of early T cells in non-severe SARS-CoV-2 infection. At the level of the study: Sequenced bulk RNA came from whole blood that was unsorted, and chains were unpaired. The study's findings and limits: Anti-spike CD8 responses were favored in VDJdb matching, and private and CD4 specificities were missed.

Individual cDNA molecules received unique molecular identifiers during library preparation. TCRdb re-called the 5' RACE reads with MiXCR, one entry per CDR3 protein. This table has about 48,000 distinct CDR3 sequences, 13% appearing once. The CDR3 spans 11 residues. Germline assignment: CDR1 SEHNR and CDR2 FQNEAQ (reference sequence). V shed 4 bases and J shed 7 bases, with 8 bases lying between them. The specimen was whole blood. The sequence was collected from an adult who was a healthcare worker with PCR-confirmed SARS-CoV-2 infection or an uninfected control (not recorded which). The chain employs TRBV7-9 and TRBJ2-7; D is undetermined. The CDR3 DNA reads as TGTGCCAGCAGCTCGACCTGGGAGCAGTACTTC. This translates into CASSSTWEQYF.